This TCR beta chain derives from a study of blood T cell repertoires in COVID-19. The CDR3 length is 13 residues. CDR1 is LNHDA and CDR2 is SQIVND in the germline V gene (reference sequence). The V and J ends lost 10 bases and 5 bases respectively, with 12 bases between them. Some clones are missing from TCRdb's copy, which holds only in-frame ones; the method was immunoSEQ multiplex PCR. Of a few hundred thousand clones in the sample, about 82% were seen once. The receptor was isolated from a woman aged 80 or older with acute or convalescent COVID-19. Sequences were obtained from peripheral blood. J is TRBJ1-6 and V is TRBV19; no clear D gene. The CDR3 DNA sequence: TGTGCCACTTCCGGACTGGATAATTCACCCCTCCACTTT. Protein: CATSGLDNSPLHF.